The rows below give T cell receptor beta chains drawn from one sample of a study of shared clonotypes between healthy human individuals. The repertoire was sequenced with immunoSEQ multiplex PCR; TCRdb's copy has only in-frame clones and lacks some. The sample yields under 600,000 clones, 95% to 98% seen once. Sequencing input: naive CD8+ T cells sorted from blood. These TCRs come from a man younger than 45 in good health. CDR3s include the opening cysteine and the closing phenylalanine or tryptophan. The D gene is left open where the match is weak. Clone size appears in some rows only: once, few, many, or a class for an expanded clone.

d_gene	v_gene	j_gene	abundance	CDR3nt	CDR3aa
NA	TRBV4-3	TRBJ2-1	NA	TGCGCCAGCAGCCAAGACATTGGAGGTTACAATGAGCAGTTCTTC	CASSQDIGGYNEQFF
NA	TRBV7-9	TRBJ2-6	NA	TGTGCCAGCAGCTTTGGAACAGGAGGGCTCTCTGGGGCCAACGTCCTGACTTTC	CASSFGTGGLSGANVLTF
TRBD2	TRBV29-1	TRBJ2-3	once	TGCAGCGTTGAAGAGTCAGCGGGACTTGCAGATACGCAGTATTTT	CSVEESAGLADTQYF
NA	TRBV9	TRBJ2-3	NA	TGTGCCAGCAGCCCCGGGTCCCTCACAGATACGCAGTATTTT	CASSPGSLTDTQYF
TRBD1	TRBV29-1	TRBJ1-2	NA	TGCAGCGTTGACCCGGGACAGGGGGCGCATGTCTATGGCTACACCTTC	CSVDPGQGAHVYGYTF
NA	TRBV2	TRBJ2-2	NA	TGTGCCAGCAAATTTGGGGTTGGGGAAGGGGAGCTGTTTTTT	CASKFGVGEGELFF
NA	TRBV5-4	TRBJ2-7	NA	TGTGCCAGCAGCTTGGGGAGTAATCGCGAGCAGTACTTC	CASSLGSNREQYF
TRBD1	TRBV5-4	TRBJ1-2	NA	TGTGCCAGCAGCCTCCCGCGGGACAGGGGGGGATATGGCTACACCTTC	CASSLPRDRGGYGYTF
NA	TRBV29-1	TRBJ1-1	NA	TGCAGCGTTGCATTCGACGGAGTTAACACTGAAGCTTTCTTT	CSVAFDGVNTEAFF
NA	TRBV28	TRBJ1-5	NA	TGTGCCAGCAGTCCCCAGAAGGGGCCGGGGAGCCAGCCCCAGCATTTT	CASSPQKGPGSQPQHF
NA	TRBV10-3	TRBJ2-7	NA	TGTGCCACCAGGGACGCGTCCTACGAGCAGTACTTC	CATRDASYEQYF
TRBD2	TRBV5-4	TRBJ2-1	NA	TGTGCCAGCAGCTTGGGACTAGCGGGAGGCCAGTTCTTC	CASSLGLAGGQFF
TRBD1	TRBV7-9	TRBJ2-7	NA	TGTGCCAGCAGCTCCTGGGACAGGGAGTACGAGCAGTACTTC	CASSSWDREYEQYF
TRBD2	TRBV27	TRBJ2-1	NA	TGTGCCAGCAGTTCCAGAAGACTAGCGGTCTACAATGAGCAGTTCTTC	CASSSRRLAVYNEQFF
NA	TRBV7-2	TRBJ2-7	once	TGTGCCAGCAGCTTAACGTTAGAGCAGTACTTC	CASSLTLEQYF
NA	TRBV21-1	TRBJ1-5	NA	TGTGCCAGCAGCGGACTGACGCTTCCCCATACAAACAATCAGCCCCAGCATTTT	CASSGLTLPHTNNQPQHF
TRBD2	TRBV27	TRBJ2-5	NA	TGTGCCAGCGAGCCCGGGACTAGCGGGAGATCACAGACCCAGTACTTC	CASEPGTSGRSQTQYF
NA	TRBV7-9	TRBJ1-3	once	TGTGCCAGCAGCCTCCCGACAGGAGGAAACACCATATATTTT	CASSLPTGGNTIYF
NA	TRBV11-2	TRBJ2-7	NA	TGTGCCAGCAGCTTTATACGGGGCGGATCAGCCTACGAGCAGTACTTC	CASSFIRGGSAYEQYF
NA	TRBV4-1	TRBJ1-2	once	TGCGCCAGCAGCCAAGAGGAAAGCGTCGGCTATGGCTACACCTTC	CASSQEESVGYGYTF
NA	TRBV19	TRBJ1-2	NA	TGTGCCAGTAGTATACGAGAGGGCTATGGCTACACCTTC	CASSIREGYGYTF
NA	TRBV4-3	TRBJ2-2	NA	TGCGCCAGCAGCCCGGCAGGGGGGACCGTCGGGGAGCTGTTTTTT	CASSPAGGTVGELFF
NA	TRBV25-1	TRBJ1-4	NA	TGTGCCAGCAGTGAATCAATGGCTAATGAAAAACTGTTTTTT	CASSESMANEKLFF
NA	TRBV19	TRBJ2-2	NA	TGTGCCTCCCAAGGAGACTCGAACACCGGGGAGCTGTTTTTT	CASQGDSNTGELFF